The 24 T cell receptor beta chains below all came from one sample that was sequenced in a study of TIL therapy for anti-PD-1-resistant metastatic lung cancer. This was the immunoSEQ v3 assay. Assay used: immunoSEQ multiplex PCR; TCRdb lists only in-frame clones, some missing. The data show tens of thousands of clones, approximately 70% seen once. The time point denotes: pre-treatment sample, taken before nivolumab and TIL therapy. Tumor tissue came from excised metastases, mostly pleural nodules or supraclavicular lymph nodes. The sequencing used tumor tissue, collected at baseline. These receptors originate from a person between 25 and 80 years old with non-small cell lung cancer.

There are a few counts of this clone. The chain carries TRBV5-1 and TRBJ2-5; TRBD2 matches 12 bases. In germline, CDR1 is SGHRS, CDR2 YFSETQ. This CDR3 is built from 14 residues. Losses at the gene ends were 4 bases for V and 5 bases for J; bases not matched to a gene: 3. The CDR3 DNA is TGCGCCAGCAGCGGTACTAGCGGGGGGGAGACCCAGTACTTC. Amino acids: CASSGTSGGETQYF. Full variable domain (remainder filled in from reference TRBV5-1 and TRBJ2-5): KAGVTQTPRYLIKTRGQQVTLSCSPISGHRSVSWYQQTPGQGLQFLFEYFSETQRNKGNFPGRFSGRQFSNSRSEMNVSTLELGDSALYLCASSGTSGGETQYFGPGTRLLVL.

This sequence joins TRBV7-9 and TRBJ2-7; unclear D gene. Per germline, CDR1 SEHNR and CDR2 FQNEAQ (reference sequence). V lost 1 base to trimming and J lost 2 bases, with 12 bases between them. The CDR3 consists of 15 residues. CDR3 residues: CASSLVGSLTYEQYF. CDR3 DNA: TGTGCCAGCAGCTTAGTTGGCAGCCTCACCTACGAGCAGTACTTC.

This clone was found a few times. J is TRBJ2-5 and V is TRBV7-8; TRBD2 agrees at 8 bases. Trimming removed 4 bases from V and 5 bases from J; junction bases left unmatched: 9. In germline, CDR1 is SGHVS, CDR2 FQNEAQ. The CDR3 consists of 15 residues. The CDR3 nucleotides read TGTGCCAGCAGCTCCGGGGGGGCTATAGGGGAGACCCAGTACTTC. It codes for CASSSGGAIGETQYF.

The chain employs TRBV29-1 and TRBJ2-7; 11 nucleotides agree with TRBD2. This CDR3 region has 13 residues. From germline, CDR1 is SQVTM and CDR2 ANQGSEA. V dropped 7 bases and J dropped 3; count of bases not matched to a gene: 5. The CDR3 sequence: CSAIAGGIYEQYF. CDR3 bases: TGCAGCGCGATAGCGGGAGGGATCTACGAGCAGTACTTC.

V usage is TRBV27 and J usage is TRBJ2-1; D not certain. Trimming left V 5 bases short and J 6 bases short, with 8 bases between. Per the germline V gene, CDR1 is MNHEY and CDR2 is SMNVEV (reference sequence). This CDR3 is 12 amino acids long. The DNA of the CDR3 is TGTGCCAGCAGTCCCACACCCAATGAGCAGTTCTTC. Protein: CASSPTPNEQFF.

The rearrangement uses TRBV19 and TRBJ2-1, with D perhaps matching TRBD2 (6 bases). Trimming left V 5 bases short and J 0 bases short, with 14 bases between. Germline values: CDR1 LNHDA, CDR2 SQIVND (reference sequence). There are 16 residues in the CDR3. CDR3 bases: TGTGCCAGTAGTCGCAACGGGGGTAGCTCCTACAATGAGCAGTTCTTC. Protein sequence: CASSRNGGSSYNEQFF.

The rearrangement joins TRBV6-5 to TRBJ2-7; possibly TRBD1 for D (5 bases). Germline V gene data show CDR1 as MNHEY and CDR2 as SVGAGI. The CDR3 extends over 14 amino acids. V was shortened by 2 bases and J by 4 bases, with 12 bases between the two germline ends. The CDR3 coding sequence is TGTGCCAGCAGTTACAGGCAGGGCATTTACGAGCAGTACTTC. This translates into CASSYRQGIYEQYF.

In this sample, this clone turned up once. V usage is TRBV7-2 and J usage is TRBJ1-1, with 9 bases lining up with TRBD1. The CDR3 loop spans 14 amino acids. V dropped 5 bases and J dropped 5; count of bases not matched to a gene: 6. In germline, CDR1 is SGHTA, CDR2 FQGNSA. CDR3 in DNA: TGTGCCAGCAGCCCCGACAGGGGGGGTACTGAAGCTTTCTTT. It codes for CASSPDRGGTEAFF.

V usage is TRBV6-5 and J usage is TRBJ2-5; D may be TRBD1 (6 bases). This CDR3 region has 12 residues. Germline CDR1 is MNHEY and CDR2 is SVGAGI. The V gene lost 5 bases and the J gene lost 11 bases, with 15 bases spanning the gap. The CDR3 nucleotides are TGTGCCAGCAGTACGCTTGGGGGCTTTCAGTACTTC. This sequence encodes CASSTLGGFQYF.

This clone was counted only a few times. V is TRBV6-1 and J is TRBJ1-5; a weak D match, TRBD1 (6 bases). The CDR3 runs 13 residues. Germline CDR1 MNHNS, CDR2 SASEGT. V gave up 6 bases and J gave up 5 bases, with 11 bases separating them. CDR3 in DNA: TGTGCCAGCAGCGCGACAGGACATCAGCCCCAGCATTTT. Protein product: CASSATGHQPQHF.

The rearrangement links TRBV7-9 to TRBJ1-6; D perhaps matches TRBD1 (5 bases). Trimming took 5 bases from V and 2 from J, leaving 10 bases between them. In germline, CDR1 is SEHNR, CDR2 FQNEAQ (reference sequence). This CDR3 is 15 amino acids long. CDR3 sequence reads: CASSRGAAYNSPLHF. CDR3 sequence (DNA): TGTGCCAGCAGCCGTGGGGCGGCCTATAATTCACCCCTCCACTTT.

This clone was found a few times. This rearrangement joins TRBV5-1 to TRBJ1-2; a possible D gene is TRBD1 (6 bases). Germline V gene sequence: CDR1 SGHRS, CDR2 YFSETQ. V lost 3 bases and J 4 bases, leaving 13 bases between the germline ends. This CDR3 region has 14 residues. The CDR3 loop is CASSSQTGFYGYTF. CDR3 nucleotide sequence: TGCGCCAGCAGCTCACAGACAGGCTTCTATGGCTACACCTTC.

The CDR3 region is CASSSAAREQYF. The DNA for the CDR3 is TGTGCCAGCAGCTCAGCTGCTAGGGAGCAGTACTTC. The J gene is TRBJ2-7, the V gene TRBV11-2; no reliable D call. From germline, CDR1 is SGHAT and CDR2 FQNNGV. V was clipped by 4 bases and J by 7 bases, with 11 bases between them. The CDR3 is made up of 12 amino acids.

The chain uses TRBV12-5 and TRBJ1-1, with D unresolved. CDR3 length equals 13 residues. CDR1 LGHNT and CDR2 FRNRAP come from the germline V gene. The V gene lost 1 base and the J gene lost 1 base, with 4 bases spanning the gap. The CDR3 coding sequence is TGTGCTAGTGGTTTGGGGAAGAACACTGAAGCTTTCTTT. It specifies CASGLGKNTEAFF.

This clone was detected a few times. This rearrangement joins TRBV7-9 to TRBJ1-2; possible D gene TRBD1, 5 bases. CDR1 SEHNR and CDR2 FQNEAQ come from the germline V gene (reference sequence). V was clipped by 1 base and J by 4 bases, with 13 bases between them. The CDR3 spans 15 residues. The CDR3 bases are TGTGCCAGCAGCTTAGGAGGGGTTGGACGCTATGGCTACACCTTC. It specifies CASSLGGVGRYGYTF.

The V gene is TRBV7-9, the J gene TRBJ2-1; D perhaps matches TRBD2 (7 bases). The CDR3 contains 14 residues. Germline CDR1 and CDR2: SEHNR and FQNEAQ (reference sequence). V lost 5 bases and J 9 bases, leaving 17 bases between the germline ends. The CDR3 here is CASSEGGGIGEQFF. In DNA, the CDR3 is TGTGCCAGCAGCGAAGGGGGGGGTATCGGTGAGCAGTTCTTC.

The chain has TRBV6-1 and TRBJ2-7; D may be TRBD2 (6 bases). V was clipped by 2 bases and J by 0 bases, with 11 bases between them. Germline loops: CDR1 MNHNS, CDR2 SASEGT. The CDR3 has 15 amino acids. The CDR3 sequence is CASSERAGSSYEQYF. CDR3 nucleotides: TGTGCCAGCAGTGAACGGGCGGGAAGCTCCTACGAGCAGTACTTC.

The rearrangement links TRBV5-4 to TRBJ2-7; D ambiguous. The V gene's germline CDR1 is SGHNT and CDR2 YYREEE (reference sequence). The CDR3 consists of 16 residues. Between the trimmed V and J ends, which lost 4 bases and 3 bases, there was a span of 20 bases. The CDR3 sequence is CASSPTADGSLYEQYF. The CDR3 DNA sequence: TGTGCCAGCAGCCCCACCGCGGACGGCTCTCTCTACGAGCAGTACTTC. Combining the CDR3 with reference TRBV5-4 and TRBJ2-7 gives the whole variable domain ETGVTQSPTHLIKTRGQQVTLRCSSQSGHNTVSWYQQALGQGPQFIFQYYREEENGRGNFPPRFSGLQFPNYSSELNVNALELDDSALYLCASSPTADGSLYEQYFGPGTRLTVT.

The chain employs TRBV5-1 and TRBJ1-6; a possible D gene is TRBD1 (6 bases). V was shortened by 1 base and J by 10 bases, with 12 bases between the two germline ends. Germline CDR1 is SGHRS and CDR2 is YFSETQ. This CDR3 comprises 14 residues. In DNA form, the CDR3 reads TGCGCCAGCAGCTTGACAGGGATAGGGTCACCCCTCCACTTT. It yields the protein CASSLTGIGSPLHF.

The rearrangement links TRBV19 to TRBJ2-1; tentatively, D is TRBD1 (6 bases). The V gene's germline CDR1 is LNHDA and CDR2 SQIVND (reference sequence). Trimming cost V 8 bases and J 9 bases, with 20 bases left between them. The CDR3 is 14 residues long. CDR3 bases: TGTGCCAGTGGGGCCGGGACATGGGGAGTTGAGCAGTTCTTC. Amino acids: CASGAGTWGVEQFF.

The J gene is TRBJ2-7, the V gene TRBV29-1; 10 nucleotides match TRBD1. Trimming cost V 3 bases and J 2 bases; bases outside gene matches: 4. The CDR3 consists of 14 residues. Per the germline V gene, CDR1 is SQVTM and CDR2 is ANQGSEA. The CDR3 sequence is CSVDPGTGAYEQYF. The CDR3 nucleotides read TGCAGCGTTGACCCCGGGACAGGGGCCTACGAGCAGTACTTC.

The chain has TRBV10-2 and TRBJ2-3; 10 nucleotides align to TRBD1. Germline values: CDR1 WSHSY, CDR2 SAAADI. The CDR3 contains 16 residues. V was clipped by 2 bases and J by 3 bases; unmatched bases: 5. The CDR3 loop is CASSEIAGQGTDTQYF. The CDR3 bases are TGCGCCAGCAGTGAGATCGCGGGACAGGGGACAGATACGCAGTATTTT.

CDR3 amino acids: CASSLRSETEAFF. The CDR3 nucleotides are TGTGCCAGCAGCTTACGGTCGGAGACTGAAGCTTTCTTT. The V call is TRBV7-8, the J call TRBJ1-1; the D is unclear. Germline CDR1 is SGHVS and CDR2 is FQNEAQ. V was cut by 2 bases and J by 5 bases, with 9 bases left in between. The CDR3 is 13 amino acids.

The J gene is TRBJ1-1, the V gene TRBV5-1, with 12 bases aligning to TRBD1. V dropped 1 base and J dropped 0; count of bases not matched to a gene: 7. In germline, CDR1 is SGHRS, CDR2 YFSETQ. The CDR3 consists of 18 residues. The CDR3 region is CASSLYFGTGGMNTEAFF. The CDR3 coding sequence is TGCGCCAGCAGCTTGTATTTTGGGACAGGGGGCATGAACACTGAAGCTTTCTTT. The entire variable domain, with the rest obtained from reference TRBV5-1 and TRBJ1-1, is as follows: KAGVTQTPRYLIKTRGQQVTLSCSPISGHRSVSWYQQTPGQGLQFLFEYFSETQRNKGNFPGRFSGRQFSNSRSEMNVSTLELGDSALYLCASSLYFGTGGMNTEAFFGQGTRLTVV.